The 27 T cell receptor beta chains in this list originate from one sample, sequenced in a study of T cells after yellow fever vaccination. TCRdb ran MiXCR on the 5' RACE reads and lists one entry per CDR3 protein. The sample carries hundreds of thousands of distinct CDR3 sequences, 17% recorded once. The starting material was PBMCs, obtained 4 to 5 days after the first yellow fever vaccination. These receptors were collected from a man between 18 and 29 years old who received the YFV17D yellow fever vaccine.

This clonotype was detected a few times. The CDR3 sequence: CASSRAQGAITGELFF. The CDR3, as DNA: TGTGCCAGCAGCCGGGCTCAGGGGGCTATCACCGGGGAGCTGTTTTTT. The chain couples TRBV5-6 to TRBJ2-2; TRBD1 matches 8 bases. Trimming cost V 4 bases and J 4 bases; bases outside gene matches: 9. CDR1 is SGHDT and CDR2 is YYEEEE in the germline V gene. The CDR3 spans 16 residues.

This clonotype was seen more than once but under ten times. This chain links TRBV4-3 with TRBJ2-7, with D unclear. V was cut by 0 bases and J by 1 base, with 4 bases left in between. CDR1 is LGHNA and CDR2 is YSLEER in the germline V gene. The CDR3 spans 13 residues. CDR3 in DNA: TGCGCCAGCAGCCAAGAAGTTTCCTACGAGCAGTACTTC. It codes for CASSQEVSYEQYF.

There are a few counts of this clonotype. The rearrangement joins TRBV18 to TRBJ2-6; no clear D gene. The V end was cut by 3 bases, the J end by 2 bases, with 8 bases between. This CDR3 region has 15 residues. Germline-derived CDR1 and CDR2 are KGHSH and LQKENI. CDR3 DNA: TGTGCCAGCTCACCTTGGGCTACTGGGGCCAACGTCCTGACTTTC. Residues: CASSPWATGANVLTF.

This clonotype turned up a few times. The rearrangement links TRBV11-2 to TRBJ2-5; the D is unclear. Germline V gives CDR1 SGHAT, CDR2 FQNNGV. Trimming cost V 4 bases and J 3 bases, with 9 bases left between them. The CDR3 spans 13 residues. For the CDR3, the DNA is TGTGCCAGCAGCTCCCGGGCGGAAGAGACCCAGTACTTC. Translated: CASSSRAEETQYF.

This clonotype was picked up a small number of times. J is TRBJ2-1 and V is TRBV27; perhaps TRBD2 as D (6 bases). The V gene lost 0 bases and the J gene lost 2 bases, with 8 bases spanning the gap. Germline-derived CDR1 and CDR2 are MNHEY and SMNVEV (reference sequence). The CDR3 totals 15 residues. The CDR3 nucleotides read TGTGCCAGCAGTTTATCCACGGGGGCCTACAATGAGCAGTTCTTC. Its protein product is CASSLSTGAYNEQFF.

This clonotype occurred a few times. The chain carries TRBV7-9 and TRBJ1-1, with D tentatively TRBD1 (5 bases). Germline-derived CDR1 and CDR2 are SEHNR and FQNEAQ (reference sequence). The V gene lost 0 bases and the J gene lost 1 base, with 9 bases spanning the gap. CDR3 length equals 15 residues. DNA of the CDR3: TGTGCCAGCAGCTTAGCGCAGGGTACGAACACTGAAGCTTTCTTT. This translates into CASSLAQGTNTEAFF.

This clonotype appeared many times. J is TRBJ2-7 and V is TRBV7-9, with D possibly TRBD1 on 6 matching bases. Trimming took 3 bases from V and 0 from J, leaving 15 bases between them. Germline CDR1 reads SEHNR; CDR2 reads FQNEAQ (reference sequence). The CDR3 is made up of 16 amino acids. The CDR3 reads CASSFSTGHRSYEQYV. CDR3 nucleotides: TGTGCCAGCAGCTTTTCCACGGGACATCGCTCCTACGAGCAGTACGTC.

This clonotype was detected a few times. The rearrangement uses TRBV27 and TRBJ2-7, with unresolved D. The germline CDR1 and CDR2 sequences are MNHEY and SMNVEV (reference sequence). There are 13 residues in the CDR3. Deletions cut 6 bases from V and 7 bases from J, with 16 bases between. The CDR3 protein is CASSLTQVGEQYV. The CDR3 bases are TGTGCCAGCAGCCTCACCCAGGTGGGTGAGCAGTACGTC.

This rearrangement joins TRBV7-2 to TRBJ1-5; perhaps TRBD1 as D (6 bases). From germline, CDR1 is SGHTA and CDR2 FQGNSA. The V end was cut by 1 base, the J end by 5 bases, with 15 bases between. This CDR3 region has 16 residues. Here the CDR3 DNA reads TGTGCCAGCAGCTTAGAATCACAGGGTCATTATCAGCCCCAGCATTTT. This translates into CASSLESQGHYQPQHF. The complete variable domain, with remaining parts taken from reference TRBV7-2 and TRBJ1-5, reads GAGVSQSPSNKVTEKGKDVELRCDPISGHTALYWYRQSLGQGLEFLIYFQGNSAPDKSGLPSDRFSAERTGGSVSTLTIQRTQQEDSAVYLCASSLESQGHYQPQHFGDGTRLSIL.

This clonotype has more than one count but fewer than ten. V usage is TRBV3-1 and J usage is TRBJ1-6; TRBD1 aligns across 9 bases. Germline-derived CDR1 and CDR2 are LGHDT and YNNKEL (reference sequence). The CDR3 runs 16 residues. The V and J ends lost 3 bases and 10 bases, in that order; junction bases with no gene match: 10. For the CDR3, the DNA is TGTGCCAGCAGCCACCGGGACAGGGTACCTGAGTCACCCCTCCACTTT. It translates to CASSHRDRVPESPLHF.

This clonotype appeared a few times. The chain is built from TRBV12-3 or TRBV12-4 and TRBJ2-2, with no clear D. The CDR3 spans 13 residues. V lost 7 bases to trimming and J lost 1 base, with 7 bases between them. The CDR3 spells CASKSLNTGELFF. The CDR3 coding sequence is TGTGCCAGCAAATCTTTGAACACCGGGGAGCTGTTTTTT.

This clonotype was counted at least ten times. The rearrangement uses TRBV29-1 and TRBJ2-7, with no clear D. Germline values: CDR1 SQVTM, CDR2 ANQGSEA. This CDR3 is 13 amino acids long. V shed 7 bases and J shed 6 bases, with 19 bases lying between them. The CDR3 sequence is CSAGRQESTEQYF. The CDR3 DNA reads TGCAGCGCTGGGCGACAAGAGTCAACCGAGCAGTACTTC.

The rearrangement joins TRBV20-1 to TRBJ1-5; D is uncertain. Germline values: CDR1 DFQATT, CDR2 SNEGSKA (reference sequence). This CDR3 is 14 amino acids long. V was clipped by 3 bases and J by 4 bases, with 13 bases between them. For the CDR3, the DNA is TGCAGTGCTAGGTCCGGGGTCGTGAATCAGCCCCAGCATTTT. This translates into CSARSGVVNQPQHF.

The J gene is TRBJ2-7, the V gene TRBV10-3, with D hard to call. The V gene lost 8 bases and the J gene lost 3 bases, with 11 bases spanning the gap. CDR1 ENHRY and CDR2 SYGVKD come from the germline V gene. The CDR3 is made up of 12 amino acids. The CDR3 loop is CAIGSQDYEQYF. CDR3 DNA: TGTGCCATCGGTAGCCAGGACTACGAGCAGTACTTC.

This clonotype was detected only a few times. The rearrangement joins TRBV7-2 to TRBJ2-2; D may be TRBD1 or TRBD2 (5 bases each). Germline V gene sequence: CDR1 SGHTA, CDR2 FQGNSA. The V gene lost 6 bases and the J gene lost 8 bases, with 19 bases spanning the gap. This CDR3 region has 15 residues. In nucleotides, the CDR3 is TGTGCCAGCAGACGCCCCGGGGCCAAGGAAGGGGAGCTGTTTTTT. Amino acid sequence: CASRRPGAKEGELFF.

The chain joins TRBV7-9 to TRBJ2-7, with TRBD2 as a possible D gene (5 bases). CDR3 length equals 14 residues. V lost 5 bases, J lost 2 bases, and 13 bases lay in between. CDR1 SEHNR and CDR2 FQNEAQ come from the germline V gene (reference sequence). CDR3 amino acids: CASSPTRRAYEQYF. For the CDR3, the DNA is TGTGCCAGCAGCCCAACTAGGAGAGCCTACGAGCAGTACTTC.

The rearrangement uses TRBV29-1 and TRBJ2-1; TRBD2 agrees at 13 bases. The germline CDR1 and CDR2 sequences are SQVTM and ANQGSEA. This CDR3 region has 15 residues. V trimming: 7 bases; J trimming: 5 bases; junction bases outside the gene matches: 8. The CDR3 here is CSGQGLAGTNNEQFF. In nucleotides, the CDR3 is TGCAGCGGGCAGGGACTAGCGGGGACAAACAATGAGCAGTTCTTC.

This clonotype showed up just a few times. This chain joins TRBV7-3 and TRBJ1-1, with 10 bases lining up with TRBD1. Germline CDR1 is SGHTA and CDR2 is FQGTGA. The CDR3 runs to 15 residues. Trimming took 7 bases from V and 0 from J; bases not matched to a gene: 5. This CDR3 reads CASTAGQGLNTEAFF. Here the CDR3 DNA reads TGTGCCAGCACGGCGGGACAGGGGCTGAACACTGAAGCTTTCTTT.

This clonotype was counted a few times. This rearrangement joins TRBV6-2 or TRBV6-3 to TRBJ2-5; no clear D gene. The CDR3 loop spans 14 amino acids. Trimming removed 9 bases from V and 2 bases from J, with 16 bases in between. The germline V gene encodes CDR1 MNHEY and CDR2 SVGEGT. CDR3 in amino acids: CASAPSLRQETQYF. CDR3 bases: TGTGCCAGTGCACCTAGTCTAAGACAAGAGACCCAGTACTTC.

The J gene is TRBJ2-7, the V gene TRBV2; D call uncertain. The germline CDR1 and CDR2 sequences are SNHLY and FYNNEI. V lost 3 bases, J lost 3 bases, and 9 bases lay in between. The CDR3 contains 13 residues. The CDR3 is CASSDRQHYEQYF. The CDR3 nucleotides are TGTGCCAGCAGTGACCGGCAGCACTACGAGCAGTACTTC.

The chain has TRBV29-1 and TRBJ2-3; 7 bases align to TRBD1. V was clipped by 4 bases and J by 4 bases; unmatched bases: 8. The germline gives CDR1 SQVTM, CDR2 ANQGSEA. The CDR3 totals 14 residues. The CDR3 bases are TGCAGCGTTGTTGCGACAGGGTTTTCAGATACGCAGTATTTT. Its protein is CSVVATGFSDTQYF.

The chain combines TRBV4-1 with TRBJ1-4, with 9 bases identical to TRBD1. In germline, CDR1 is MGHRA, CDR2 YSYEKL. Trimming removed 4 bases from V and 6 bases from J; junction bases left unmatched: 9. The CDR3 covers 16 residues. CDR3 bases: TGCGCCAGCAGCCCTACCGGACAGGGGACGGATGAAAAACTGTTTTTT. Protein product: CASSPTGQGTDEKLFF.

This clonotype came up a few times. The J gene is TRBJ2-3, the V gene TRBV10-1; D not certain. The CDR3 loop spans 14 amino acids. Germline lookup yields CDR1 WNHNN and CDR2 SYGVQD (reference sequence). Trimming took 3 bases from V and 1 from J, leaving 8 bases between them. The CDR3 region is CASSERWRTDTQYF. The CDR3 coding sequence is TGCGCCAGCAGTGAAAGGTGGCGCACAGATACGCAGTATTTT.

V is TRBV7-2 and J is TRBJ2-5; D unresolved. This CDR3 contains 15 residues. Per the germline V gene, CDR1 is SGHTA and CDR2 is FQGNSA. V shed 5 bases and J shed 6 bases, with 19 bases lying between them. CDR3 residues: CASSTVGIGPKTQYF. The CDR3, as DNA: TGTGCCAGCAGCACAGTGGGGATAGGTCCAAAGACCCAGTACTTC.

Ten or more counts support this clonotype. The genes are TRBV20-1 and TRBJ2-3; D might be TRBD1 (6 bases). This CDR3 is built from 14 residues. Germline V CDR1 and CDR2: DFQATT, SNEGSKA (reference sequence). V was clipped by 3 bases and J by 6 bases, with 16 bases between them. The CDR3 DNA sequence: TGCAGTGCTAGTCTCAGGGGAACGGGTGATACGCAGTATTTT. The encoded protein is CSASLRGTGDTQYF.

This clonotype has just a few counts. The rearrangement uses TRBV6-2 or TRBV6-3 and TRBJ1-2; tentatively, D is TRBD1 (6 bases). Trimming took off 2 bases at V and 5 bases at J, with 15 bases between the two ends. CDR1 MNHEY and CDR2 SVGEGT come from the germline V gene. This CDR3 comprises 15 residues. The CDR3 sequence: CASSYAPGTRYGYTF. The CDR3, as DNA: TGTGCCAGCAGTTACGCCCCCGGGACACGTTATGGCTACACCTTC.

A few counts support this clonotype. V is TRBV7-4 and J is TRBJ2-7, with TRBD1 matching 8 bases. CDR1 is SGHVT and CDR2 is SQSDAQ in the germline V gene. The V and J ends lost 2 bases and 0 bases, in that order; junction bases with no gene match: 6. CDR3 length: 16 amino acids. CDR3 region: CASSLLGQDFSYEQYV. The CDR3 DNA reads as TGTGCCAGCAGCTTATTGGGACAGGACTTCTCCTACGAGCAGTACGTC.